These T cell receptor beta chains were read from a single sample in a study of blood T cell repertoires in COVID-19. Repertoires were generated with immunoSEQ multiplex PCR, while TCRdb's copy carries only in-frame clones and drops some. The sample includes more than 300,000 clones, around 89% seen only once; the top ten take 1.5% to 2%. Sequencing was carried out using peripheral blood. The source of these receptors is a woman in her 30s with COVID-19, enrolled during active disease. CDR3s include the opening cysteine and the closing phenylalanine or tryptophan. Only some rows state a clone size, as once, few, many or a class for expanded clones.

abundance: -; len: 16; v_gene: TRBV7-2; j_gene: TRBJ1-5; CDR3aa: CASSSRAGAGNQPQHF
abundance: -; len: 16; v_gene: TRBV7-6; j_gene: TRBJ2-7; CDR3aa: CASSLNGLAGTYEQYF
abundance: -; len: 15; v_gene: TRBV6-1; j_gene: TRBJ1-3; CDR3aa: CASSHGHPPGNTIYF
abundance: -; len: 14; v_gene: TRBV6-5; j_gene: TRBJ2-5; CDR3aa: CASKLAGSLETQYF
abundance: once; len: 16; v_gene: TRBV10-1; j_gene: TRBJ2-2; CDR3aa: CASSEIQGARAGELFF
abundance: few; len: 16; v_gene: TRBV14; j_gene: TRBJ2-7; CDR3aa: CASSPRRSSGGYEQYF
abundance: -; len: 14; v_gene: TRBV2; j_gene: TRBJ2-2; CDR3aa: CASKGGVTTGELFF
abundance: once; len: 15; v_gene: TRBV19; j_gene: TRBJ2-7; CDR3aa: CASSIGTGYPYEQYF
abundance: once; len: 17; v_gene: TRBV5-1; j_gene: TRBJ2-3; CDR3aa: CASRTGGPVRATDTQYF
abundance: once; len: 13; v_gene: TRBV15; j_gene: TRBJ1-6; CDR3aa: CATGQGVYSPLHF
abundance: once; len: 15; v_gene: TRBV11-2; j_gene: TRBJ1-5; CDR3aa: CASSLGPGIGQPQHF
abundance: -; len: 15; v_gene: TRBV4-1; j_gene: TRBJ2-2; CDR3aa: CASSQEFSGTGELFF
abundance: once; len: 15; v_gene: TRBV2; j_gene: TRBJ2-1; CDR3aa: CASSRTGGGYNEQFF
abundance: -; len: 16; v_gene: TRBV29-1; j_gene: TRBJ2-1; CDR3aa: CSAGDMRRGADNEQFF
abundance: -; len: 12; v_gene: TRBV18; j_gene: TRBJ2-2; CDR3aa: CASSPNTGELFF
abundance: -; len: 17; v_gene: TRBV7-6; j_gene: TRBJ2-3; CDR3aa: CASSLRIQGLRADTQYF